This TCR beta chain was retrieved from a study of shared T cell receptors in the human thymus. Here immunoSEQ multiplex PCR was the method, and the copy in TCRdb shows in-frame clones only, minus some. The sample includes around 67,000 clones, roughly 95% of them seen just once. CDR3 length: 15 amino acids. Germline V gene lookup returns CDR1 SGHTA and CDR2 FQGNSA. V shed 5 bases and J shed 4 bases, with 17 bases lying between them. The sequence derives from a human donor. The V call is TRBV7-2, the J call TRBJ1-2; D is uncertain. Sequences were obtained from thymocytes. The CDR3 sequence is CASSPRQGNSYGYTF. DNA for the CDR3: TGTGCCAGCAGCCCCCGACAAGGGAATTCCTATGGCTACACCTTC.